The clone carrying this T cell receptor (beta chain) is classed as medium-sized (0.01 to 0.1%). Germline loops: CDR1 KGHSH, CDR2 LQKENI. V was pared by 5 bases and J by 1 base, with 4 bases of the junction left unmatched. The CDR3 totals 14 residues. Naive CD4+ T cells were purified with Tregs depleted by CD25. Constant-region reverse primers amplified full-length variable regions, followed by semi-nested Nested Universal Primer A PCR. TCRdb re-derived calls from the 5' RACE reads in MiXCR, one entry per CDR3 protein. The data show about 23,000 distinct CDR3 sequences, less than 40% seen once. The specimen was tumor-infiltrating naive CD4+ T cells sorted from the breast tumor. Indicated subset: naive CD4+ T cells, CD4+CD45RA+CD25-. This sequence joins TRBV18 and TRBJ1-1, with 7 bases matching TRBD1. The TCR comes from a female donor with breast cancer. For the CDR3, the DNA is TGTGCCAGCTCAGTTCAGGGGGAGAACACTGAAGCTTTCTTT. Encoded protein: CASSVQGENTEAFF.